Below, 27 T cell receptor beta chains from the same sample are listed, as sequenced in a study of blood T cell repertoires in COVID-19. This table comes from immunoSEQ multiplex PCR, and its TCRdb copy is limited to in-frame clones, with some not included. This sample yields some 150,000 clones, of which about 85% are seen a single time; 2.4% belongs to the top ten. The sample comprised peripheral blood. Source of these receptors: a woman aged 65 to 85 with acute or convalescent COVID-19.

The chain recombines TRBV10-3 with TRBJ2-5; 10 bases agree with TRBD1. CDR1 is ENHRY, CDR2 SYGVKD, per germline. The trim removed 9 bases at V and 5 bases at J, leaving 0 bases unmatched. The CDR3 spans 11 residues. CDR3 DNA sequence: TGTGCCATGGGACAGGGGGAGACCCAGTACTTC. Translated, it gives CAMGQGETQYF.

The chain uses TRBV24-1 and TRBJ1-1; D is possibly TRBD1 (6 bases). Germline CDR1 KGHDR, CDR2 SFDVKD. Trimming removed 3 bases at V and 1 base at J, with 14 bases between. This CDR3 spans 16 amino acids. The CDR3 reads CATSDRGGDRNTEAFF. The DNA of the CDR3 is TGTGCCACCAGTGATCGGGGGGGCGATCGGAACACTGAAGCTTTCTTT.

V usage is TRBV6-5 and J usage is TRBJ1-2; 7 bases line up with TRBD1. Germline trimming cut 4 bases from V and 5 bases from J; bases unmatched to any gene: 7. Per germline, CDR1 MNHEY and CDR2 SVGAGI. The CDR3 is 14 residues long. The CDR3 nucleotides are TGTGCCAGCAGTTCTGCCGGGACAGATTATGGCTACACCTTC. It is translated as CASSSAGTDYGYTF.

This chain links TRBV19 with TRBJ2-2, with TRBD2 matching 8 bases. The CDR3 totals 16 residues. From germline, CDR1 is LNHDA and CDR2 SQIVND (reference sequence). V trimming: 8 bases; J trimming: 2 bases; junction bases outside the gene matches: 10. The CDR3 coding sequence is TGTGCCAGTTCCTACGGGGGGGGCCCCAACACCGGGGAGCTGTTTTTT. This translates into CASSYGGGPNTGELFF. Variable domain in full (rest from reference TRBV19 and TRBJ2-2): DGGITQSPKYLFRKEGQNVTLSCEQNLNHDAMYWYRQDPGQGLRLIYYSQIVNDFQKGDIAEGYSVSREKKESFPLTVTSAQKNPTAFYLCASSYGGGPNTGELFFGEGSRLTVL.

The chain links TRBV5-4 to TRBJ1-1, with a possible D match to TRBD1 (6 bases). V dropped 0 bases and J dropped 3 bases, with 12 bases sitting between them. There are 15 residues in the CDR3. Germline V CDR1 and CDR2: SGHNT, YYREEE (reference sequence). The CDR3 DNA is TGTGCCAGCAGCTTGGCCCAAAAGGGGGACACTGAAGCTTTCTTT. It encodes CASSLAQKGDTEAFF.

The CDR3 bases are TGCGCCAGCAGCCCGACTAGCGGGGGGGGTGAGCAGTTCTTC. Protein sequence: CASSPTSGGGEQFF. The J gene is TRBJ2-1, the V gene TRBV5-1, with TRBD2 identical over 14 bases. V was pared by 4 bases and J by 9 bases, with 3 bases of the junction left unmatched. The germline gives CDR1 SGHRS, CDR2 YFSETQ. The CDR3 has 14 residues.

The chain links TRBV7-8 to TRBJ2-7, with D tentatively TRBD1 (5 bases). V was shortened by 2 bases and J by 7 bases, with 12 bases between the two germline ends. The CDR3 covers 13 residues. Germline V gene sequence: CDR1 SGHVS, CDR2 FQNEAQ. The CDR3: CASSLSQGREQYV. The CDR3 DNA reads TGTGCCAGCAGCTTATCTCAGGGTCGGGAGCAGTACGTC.

This sequence joins TRBV7-9 and TRBJ1-1; a possible D gene is TRBD1 (5 bases). Germline lookup yields CDR1 SEHNR and CDR2 FQNEAQ (reference sequence). The CDR3 is made up of 14 amino acids. V was pared by 5 bases and J by 6 bases, with 16 bases between. DNA of the CDR3: TGTGCCAGCAGCCAATTAGGGGCCCAGTCTGAAGCTTTCTTT. Translated, it gives CASSQLGAQSEAFF. The full variable domain, rest sourced from reference TRBV7-9 and TRBJ1-1, is DTGVSQNPRHKITKRGQNVTFRCDPISEHNRLYWYRQTLGQGPEFLTYFQNEAQLEKSRLLSDRFSAERPKGSFSTLEIQRTEQGDSAMYLCASSQLGAQSEAFFGQGTRLTVV.

This clone was seen a handful of times. This chain connects TRBV2 to TRBJ1-5; D is ambiguous. The V end was cut by 3 bases, the J end by 5 bases, with 8 bases between. Germline-derived CDR1 and CDR2 are SNHLY and FYNNEI. CDR3 length: 13 residues. The CDR3 region has the DNA TGTGCCAGCAGTGATGGGCCCTATCAGCCCCAGCATTTT. This gives the protein CASSDGPYQPQHF.

The chain couples TRBV5-5 to TRBJ1-1, with TRBD1 as a possible D gene (6 bases). CDR1 SGHKS and CDR2 YYEKEE come from the germline V gene (reference sequence). The CDR3 is made up of 12 amino acids. V was pared by 1 base and J by 5 bases, with 6 bases between. Here the CDR3 DNA reads TGTGCCAGCAGCTTGACAGGGACTGAAGCTTTCTTT. It encodes CASSLTGTEAFF.

The chain couples TRBV30 to TRBJ1-3; TRBD1 is a possible D gene (5 bases). The germline V and J ends were trimmed by 7 bases and 2 bases, with 9 bases remaining between them. The CDR3 is 12 residues long. Germline assignment: CDR1 GTSNPN and CDR2 SVGIG (reference sequence). In DNA form, the CDR3 reads TGTGCCTTACAGGCGACTGGAAACACCATATATTTT. It encodes CALQATGNTIYF.

J is TRBJ1-6 and V is TRBV5-8; the D gene is possibly TRBD1 (5 bases). This CDR3 contains 15 residues. Germline assignment: CDR1 SGHTS and CDR2 YDEGEE. V lost 0 bases to trimming and J lost 7 bases, with 11 bases between them. CDR3 sequence: CASSLAVGGNSPLHF. CDR3 in DNA: TGTGCCAGCAGCTTGGCCGTTGGGGGGAATTCACCCCTCCACTTT.

This clone has a single count. The gene calls are TRBV2 and TRBJ1-2, with 9 bases that match TRBD1. Germline CDR1 is SNHLY and CDR2 is FYNNEI. CDR3 length: 14 residues. Germline trimming cut 9 bases from V and 1 base from J; bases unmatched to any gene: 6. CDR3 bases: TGTGCCAGTTCGTACAGGGGGCATAACTATGGCTACACCTTC. This gives the protein CASSYRGHNYGYTF. Full variable domain (outside the CDR3, taken from reference TRBV2 and TRBJ1-2): EPEVTQTPSHQVTQMGQEVILRCVPISNHLYFYWYRQILGQKVEFLVSFYNNEISEKSEIFDDQFSVERPDGSNFTLKIRSTKLEDSAMYFCASSYRGHNYGYTFGSGTRLTVV.

The chain joins TRBV27 to TRBJ2-7, with 9 bases lining up with TRBD2. This CDR3 spans 15 amino acids. V shed 2 bases and J 4 bases; nucleotides not matched to a gene: 6. Germline CDR1 reads MNHEY; CDR2 reads SMNVEV (reference sequence). This CDR3 is CASSLVGGGAYEQYF. The DNA for the CDR3 is TGTGCCAGCAGTTTAGTGGGCGGGGGGGCTTACGAGCAGTACTTC.

This chain uses TRBV6-2 or TRBV6-3 with TRBJ2-1; 10 bases are a match to TRBD2. V gave up 6 bases and J gave up 4 bases; unmatched junction bases: 6. The CDR3 loop spans 15 amino acids. CDR1 is MNHEY and CDR2 is SVGEGT in the germline V gene. This chain's CDR3 is CASSYSGGRYNEQFF. CDR3 DNA: TGTGCCAGCAGCTATAGCGGGGGGAGGTACAATGAGCAGTTCTTC.

V gene TRBV6-5 combines with J gene TRBJ1-2; 7 bases match TRBD1. CDR1 and CDR2 from the germline V gene are MNHEY and SVGAGI. The J segment lost 2 bases and the V segment lost 5 bases, leaving 5 bases of the junction unmatched. This CDR3 has 14 residues. This CDR3 is CASSNDRDNYGYTF. The CDR3, as DNA: TGTGCCAGCAGTAACGACAGGGACAACTATGGCTACACCTTC.

This chain links TRBV18 with TRBJ1-1; no definite D call. The CDR3 is 14 residues long. Trimming removed 2 bases at V and 2 bases at J, with 9 bases between. Germline V CDR1 and CDR2: KGHSH, LQKENI. Here the CDR3 reads CASSPVSRNTEAFF. In nucleotides, the CDR3 is TGTGCCAGCTCACCAGTAAGTAGAAACACTGAAGCTTTCTTT.

This clone was found once. This sequence joins TRBV4-2 and TRBJ2-3; a weak D match, TRBD2 (5 bases). Per germline, CDR1 LGHNA and CDR2 YNFKEQ. This CDR3 has 14 residues. Trimming removed 1 base at V and 0 bases at J, with 5 bases between. CDR3 nucleotides: TGTGCCAGCAGCCAAGGGACTAGCACAGATACGCAGTATTTT. It codes for CASSQGTSTDTQYF.

The chain recombines TRBV6-4 with TRBJ2-1; D is perhaps TRBD2 (5 bases). The germline V and J ends were trimmed by 3 bases and 10 bases, with 13 bases remaining between them. The CDR3 loop spans 13 amino acids. CDR1 MRHNA and CDR2 SNTAGT come from the germline V gene. For the CDR3, the DNA is TGTGCCAGCAGTGAAGACGATAGAGGGGAGCAGTTCTTC. Translating it yields CASSEDDRGEQFF.

The chain carries TRBV28 and TRBJ2-7; 9 nucleotides line up with TRBD1. The ends lost 6 bases at V and 0 bases at J; junction bases unmatched: 3. Germline CDR1 is MDHEN and CDR2 is SYDVKM. The CDR3 length is 14 residues. DNA of the CDR3: TGTGCCAGCAGACAGACAGGGGGCTCCTACGAGCAGTACTTC. Residues: CASRQTGGSYEQYF.

The CDR3 spells CASSLTGGPGNEQFF. CDR3 in DNA: TGCGCCAGCAGCTTGACCGGGGGACCGGGCAATGAGCAGTTCTTC. The chain joins TRBV5-1 to TRBJ2-1; D perhaps matches TRBD2 (6 bases). This CDR3 contains 15 residues. CDR1 and CDR2 from the germline V gene are SGHRS and YFSETQ. The V end lost 1 base, the J end lost 6 bases, and 14 bases lay between the germline ends.

J is TRBJ2-2 and V is TRBV4-2; 10 bases line up with TRBD2. Germline V gives CDR1 LGHNA, CDR2 YNFKEQ. There are 18 residues in the CDR3. V lost 5 bases, J lost 4 bases, and 13 bases stayed unmatched. For the CDR3, the DNA is TGTGCCAGCAGCGTAGGACCGAGCGGGGGGGCCGTCACCGGGGAGCTGTTTTTT. It encodes CASSVGPSGGAVTGELFF.

The chain carries TRBV19 and TRBJ1-5, with D possibly TRBD1 on 5 matching bases. The germline V and J ends were trimmed by 2 bases and 4 bases, with 9 bases remaining between them. CDR3 length equals 14 residues. Germline lookup yields CDR1 LNHDA and CDR2 SQIVND (reference sequence). The CDR3 coding sequence is TGTGCCAGTAGTATAATTGGGGGGAATCAGCCCCAGCATTTT. Amino acid sequence: CASSIIGGNQPQHF.

The chain links TRBV18 to TRBJ1-1; possible D gene TRBD1, 6 bases. This CDR3 is built from 15 residues. Trimming removed 5 bases at V and 0 bases at J, with 13 bases between. The V gene's germline CDR1 is KGHSH and CDR2 LQKENI. This CDR3 reads CASSVSGAMNTEAFF. CDR3 sequence (DNA): TGTGCCAGCTCAGTATCAGGGGCCATGAACACTGAAGCTTTCTTT.

V is TRBV4-1 and J is TRBJ2-4; D possibly corresponds to TRBD1 (6 bases). Germline assignment: CDR1 MGHRA and CDR2 YSYEKL. V shed 0 bases and J shed 3 bases, with 15 bases lying between them. There are 17 residues in the CDR3. CDR3 bases: TGCGCCAGCAGCCAAGACAAATCGGGACATGTCAAAAACATTCAGTACTTC. This translates into CASSQDKSGHVKNIQYF.

The chain combines TRBV11-2 with TRBJ1-1, with D possibly TRBD1 on 6 matching bases. V lost 5 bases and J 2 bases, leaving 12 bases between the germline ends. CDR1 and CDR2 from the germline V gene are SGHAT and FQNNGV. The CDR3 consists of 14 residues. CDR3 nucleotides: TGTGCCAGCAGCCTAAAGGACAGAAACACTGAAGCTTTCTTT. Translation: CASSLKDRNTEAFF.

The chain carries TRBV6-1 and TRBJ2-3; D is possibly TRBD2 (6 bases). The CDR3 is made up of 19 amino acids. CDR1 is MNHNS, CDR2 SASEGT, per germline. The V and J ends lost 3 bases and 3 bases respectively, with 25 bases between them. This CDR3 is CASSDYGGLRLAQTDTQYF. The CDR3 bases are TGTGCCAGCAGTGACTACGGGGGACTGAGGCTAGCCCAAACAGATACGCAGTATTTT.